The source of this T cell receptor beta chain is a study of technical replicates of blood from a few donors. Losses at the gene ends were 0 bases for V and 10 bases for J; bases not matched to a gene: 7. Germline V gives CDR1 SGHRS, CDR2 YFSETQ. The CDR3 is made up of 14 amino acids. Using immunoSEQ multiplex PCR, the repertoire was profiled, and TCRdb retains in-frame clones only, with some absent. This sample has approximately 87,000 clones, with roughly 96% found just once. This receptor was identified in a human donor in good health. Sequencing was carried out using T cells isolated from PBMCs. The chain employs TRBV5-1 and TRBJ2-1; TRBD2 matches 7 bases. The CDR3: CASSLAWEGDEQFF. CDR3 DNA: TGCGCCAGCAGCTTGGCTTGGGAGGGAGACGAGCAGTTCTTC.